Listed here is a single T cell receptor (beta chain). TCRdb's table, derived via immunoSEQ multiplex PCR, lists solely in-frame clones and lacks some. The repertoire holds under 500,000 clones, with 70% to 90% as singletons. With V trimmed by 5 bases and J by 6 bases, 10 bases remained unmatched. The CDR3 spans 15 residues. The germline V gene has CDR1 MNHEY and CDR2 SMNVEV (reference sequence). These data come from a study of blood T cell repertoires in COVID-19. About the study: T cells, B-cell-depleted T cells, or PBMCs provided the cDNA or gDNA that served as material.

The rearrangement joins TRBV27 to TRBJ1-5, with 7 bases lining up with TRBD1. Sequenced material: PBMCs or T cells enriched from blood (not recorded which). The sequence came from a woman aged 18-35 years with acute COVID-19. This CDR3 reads CASSALQGSVQPQHF. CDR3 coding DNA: TGTGCCAGCAGTGCCCTACAGGGGTCGGTTCAGCCCCAGCATTTT.